A single sample is the source of the 7 T cell receptor beta chains below, sequenced in a study of blood T cells in healthy people across ages. A second PCR of roughly 7 to 11 cycles used a sample-barcoded 5' primer and a J-beta primer mix. Each CDR3 protein gets one entry after TCRdb re-called the 5' RACE reads with MiXCR. The sample records around 1,000,000 distinct CDR3 sequences, almost 25% being singletons. This sample also belongs to another study, concerning T cells of mothers and their children.

Source material: blood. These receptors originate from a girl aged 2 to 9 in good health.

This clonotype has only a few counts. The V and J genes are TRBV4-1 and TRBJ2-7, with 11 bases lining up with TRBD2. Trimming took 1 base from V and 3 from J; bases not matched to a gene: 5. Germline V gene sequence: CDR1 MGHRA, CDR2 YSYEKL. The CDR3 is 16 residues long. CDR3 in amino acids: CASSQGLAGMIYEQYF. CDR3 in DNA: TGCGCCAGCAGCCAAGGACTAGCGGGGATGATCTACGAGCAGTACTTC.

The J gene is TRBJ2-1, the V gene TRBV12-3 or TRBV12-4; D is tentatively TRBD1 or TRBD2 (5 bases each). Deletions cut 6 bases from V and 4 bases from J, with 16 bases between. This CDR3 contains 15 residues. The CDR3 DNA sequence: TGTGCCAGCAGCCGGGACGGAACCTATTACAATGAGCAGTTCTTC. Amino acid sequence: CASSRDGTYYNEQFF.

The chain carries TRBV6-1 and TRBJ2-7; 15 positions match TRBD2. V was pared by 10 bases and J by 4 bases, with 2 bases of the junction left unmatched. CDR1 and CDR2 (germline): MNHNS, SASEGT. The CDR3 contains 13 residues. CDR3 nucleotides: TGTGCCATTGGACTAGCGGGAGGGTACGAGCAGTACTTC. Translating gives CAIGLAGGYEQYF.

This clonotype appeared a few times. In DNA form, the CDR3 reads TGTGCTAGTGGTTTAGATACAGGAAAATACACCTTC. Translated, it gives CASGLDTGKYTF. This chain links TRBV12-5 with TRBJ1-2; D perhaps matches TRBD1 (5 bases). Trimming stripped 3 bases from V and 11 bases from J, with 13 bases between. The germline gives CDR1 LGHNT, CDR2 FRNRAP. This CDR3 is 12 amino acids long.

V gene TRBV15 combines with J gene TRBJ1-5; no reliable D call. Looked up from germline, CDR1 is LNHNV and CDR2 is YYDKDF (reference sequence). V was shortened by 1 base and J by 5 bases, with 12 bases between the two germline ends. CDR3 length equals 15 residues. The DNA of the CDR3 is TGTGCCACCAGCAGAGTTGTTGGGTTGCATCAGCCCCAGCATTTT. Translated, it gives CATSRVVGLHQPQHF.

The genes are TRBV24-1 and TRBJ2-5; 8 bases are shared with TRBD1. The germline CDR1 and CDR2 sequences are KGHDR and SFDVKD. V trimming: 4 bases; J trimming: 4 bases; junction bases outside the gene matches: 7. This CDR3 spans 15 amino acids. The DNA of the CDR3 is TGTGCCACCAGTGACTCGCGGACAGGGAGAGAGACCCAGTACTTC. Translation gives CATSDSRTGRETQYF.

This clonotype was picked up one time. The rearrangement links TRBV4-1 to TRBJ2-1; 11 bases are shared with TRBD2. Germline values: CDR1 MGHRA, CDR2 YSYEKL. CDR3 length: 17 residues. Trimming cost V 1 base and J 7 bases; bases outside gene matches: 9. CDR3 coding DNA: TGCGCCAGCAGCCAAGGCCTAGCGGGAGGTATTGGGAATGAGCAGTTCTTC. Encoded protein: CASSQGLAGGIGNEQFF.